Sequencing of this T cell receptor beta chain was carried out in a study of T cell repertoires in cytomegalovirus infection. At the level of the study: From public TCR beta signatures came an indication of both CMV infection and matching HLA type. Overall study findings and caveats: Ex vivo, HLA-C-restricted CMV-specific TCR beta clonotypes prevailed over the rest of the response. Accumulated public TCR beta family frequency recognized individuals carrying CMV together with the relevant HLA.

Trimming removed 6 bases at V and 0 bases at J, with 14 bases between. CDR3 length: 15 residues. Germline V gene data show CDR1 as MNHEY and CDR2 as SVGAGI. Using its own MiXCR run on the reads, TCRdb lists one record per CDR3 protein. The profile shows roughly 300,000 distinct CDR3 sequences, around 25% of them singletons. In regard to this clonotype: Its target is unknown.

The sequence was obtained from a human donor in good health (CMV status not recorded). Some clones in this sample may be carry-over from other donors' samples. The chain joins TRBV6-5 to TRBJ1-2, with no clear D. Source material: PBMCs. The CDR3 region has the DNA TGTGCCAGCAGAAACGGACGGGCTACTAACTATGGCTACACCTTC. Translated: CASRNGRATNYGYTF.